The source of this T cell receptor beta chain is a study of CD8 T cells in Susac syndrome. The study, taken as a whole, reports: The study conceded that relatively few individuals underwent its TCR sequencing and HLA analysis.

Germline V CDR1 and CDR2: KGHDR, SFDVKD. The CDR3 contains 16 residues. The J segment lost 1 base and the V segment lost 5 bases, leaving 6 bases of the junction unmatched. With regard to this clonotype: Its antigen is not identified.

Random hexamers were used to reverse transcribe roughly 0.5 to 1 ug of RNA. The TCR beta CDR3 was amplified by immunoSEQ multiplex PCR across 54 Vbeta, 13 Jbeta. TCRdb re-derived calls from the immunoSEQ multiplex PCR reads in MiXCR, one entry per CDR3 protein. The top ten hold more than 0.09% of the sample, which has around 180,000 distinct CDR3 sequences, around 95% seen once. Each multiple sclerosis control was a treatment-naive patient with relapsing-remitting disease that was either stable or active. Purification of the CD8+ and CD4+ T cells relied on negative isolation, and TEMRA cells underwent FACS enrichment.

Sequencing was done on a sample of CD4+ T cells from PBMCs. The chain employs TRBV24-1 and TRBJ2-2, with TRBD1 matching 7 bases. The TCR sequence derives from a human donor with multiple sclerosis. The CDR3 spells CATSAPGTENTGELFF. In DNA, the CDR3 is TGTGCCACCAGTGCTCCCGGGACAGAGAACACCGGGGAGCTGTTTTTT.